The 30 T cell receptor beta chains given below trace back to one sample, sequenced in a study of metastatic and nonmetastatic thyroid tumors. Patients were all untreated before their thyroid surgery. TCRdb used MiXCR to call clones anew from the PCR reads. The table records some 6,800 clones, 34% of them present only once. Sequencing input: adjacent normal tissue. Source of these receptors: a female donor with papillary thyroid cancer or a benign thyroid nodule (not recorded which). Some clones in this sample may be carry-over from other donors' samples.

The CDR3 bases are TGTGCCAGCAGCCTCGGGAGGAAGAACACTGAAGCTTTCTTT. This sequence encodes CASSLGRKNTEAFF. The chain carries TRBV7-2 and TRBJ1-1; D gene unclear. Looked up from germline, CDR1 is SGHTA and CDR2 is FQGNSA. The germline V and J ends were trimmed by 5 bases and 1 base, with 11 bases remaining between them. CDR3 length: 14 amino acids.

This chain links TRBV7-2 with TRBJ1-5; 8 nucleotides line up with TRBD1. Losses at the gene ends were 8 bases for V and 11 bases for J; bases not matched to a gene: 14. The germline V gene has CDR1 SGHTA and CDR2 FQGNSA. The CDR3 is made up of 14 amino acids. The CDR3 DNA follows: TGTGCCAGCGGCTATACAGGGGGGGCTAAGACCCAGCATTTT. Translating it yields CASGYTGGAKTQHF.

With regard to this clone: The junction and the germline gene differ at one end; a read error may be behind it. The chain employs TRBV27 and TRBJ1-2; possible D gene TRBD1, 5 bases. This CDR3 has 14 amino acids. From germline, CDR1 is MNHEY and CDR2 SMNVEV (reference sequence). CDR3 DNA sequence: TGTGCCAGCAGTTACGGACAAAGTAACTATGGCTGCACCTTC. It yields the protein CASSYGQSNYGCTF.

There are a few counts of this clone. This chain uses TRBV6-1 with TRBJ2-7; TRBD1 matches 7 bases. From germline, CDR1 is MNHNS and CDR2 SASEGT. V lost 6 bases, J lost 2 bases, and 7 bases stayed unmatched. The CDR3 spans 14 residues. Here the CDR3 reads CASRTDRVPYEQYF. The CDR3 nucleotides read TGTGCCAGCAGGACAGACAGGGTACCCTACGAGCAGTACTTC.

The chain recombines TRBV5-1 with TRBJ1-1, with unresolved D. The CDR3 is 15 amino acids. Germline CDR1 and CDR2: SGHRS and YFSETQ. Trimming stripped 0 bases from V and 7 bases from J, with 16 bases between. CDR3 in amino acids: CASSLGVGLWDEAFF. The CDR3 nucleotides are TGCGCCAGCAGCTTGGGGGTGGGCCTATGGGATGAAGCTTTCTTT.

This clone occurred once. The V gene is TRBV7-8, the J gene TRBJ1-5, with TRBD1 matching 7 bases. Trimming took 1 base from V and 1 from J; bases not matched to a gene: 4. The CDR3 spans 16 residues. Germline CDR1 reads SGHVS; CDR2 reads FQNEAQ. The DNA of the CDR3 is TGTGCCAGCAGCTTAGGACAGGGTGCCAGCAATCAGCCCCAGCATTTT. As protein: CASSLGQGASNQPQHF.

Turning to this clone: One junction end does not reproduce the germline sequence, and a read error may be involved. This rearrangement joins TRBV13 to TRBJ2-7, with 7 bases aligning to TRBD1. Germline CDR1 is PRHDT and CDR2 is FYEKMQ (reference sequence). The CDR3 runs 11 residues. The CDR3 DNA sequence: TGTGCCAGCAGCTTAGGACAGGGGTTTACCTTC. It yields the protein CASSLGQGFTF. Combining the CDR3 with reference TRBV13 and TRBJ2-7 gives the whole variable domain AAGVIQSPRHLIKEKRETATLKCYPIPRHDTVYWYQQGPGQDPQFLISFYEKMQSDKGSIPDRFSAQQFSDYHSELNMSSLELGDSALYFCASSLGQGFTFGPGTRLTVT.

Comments on this clone: One base away lies a much larger clone, so this may be a sequencing read error. Other DNA sequences from this sample encode an identical CDR3 as well. The chain combines TRBV9 with TRBJ2-7, with 7 bases aligning to TRBD2. Trimming removed 8 bases from V and 3 bases from J; junction bases left unmatched: 11. CDR1 is SGDLS, CDR2 YYNGEE, per germline. The CDR3 has 14 residues. Written as DNA, the CDR3 is TGTGCCAGTAGCCCTCGGACTAGTGACTACGAGCAGTACTTC. Its translation is CASSPRTSDYEQYF.

The rearrangement links TRBV20-1 to TRBJ2-7; possibly TRBD2 for D (5 bases). V was clipped by 5 bases and J by 5 bases, with 22 bases between them. Germline V gene data show CDR1 as DFQATT and CDR2 as SNEGSKA (reference sequence). CDR3 size: 15 residues. The DNA of the CDR3 is TGCAGTGCTTCACGGGCAGTCGGAGGATCGGACGAGCAGTACTTC. The encoded protein is CSASRAVGGSDEQYF.

The genes are TRBV3-1 and TRBJ2-7; 15 nucleotides line up with TRBD2. This CDR3 is 15 amino acids long. Germline CDR1 LGHDT, CDR2 YNNKEL (reference sequence). V was pared by 4 bases and J by 2 bases, with 0 bases of the junction left unmatched. CDR3 bases: TGTGCCAGCAGCCGGACTAGCGGGAGGGCCTACGAGCAGTACTTC. Translation gives CASSRTSGRAYEQYF.

V and J are TRBV12-3 or TRBV12-4 and TRBJ2-7, with 11 bases that match TRBD1. V shed 3 bases and J 1 base; nucleotides not matched to a gene: 2. The CDR3 runs to 15 residues. The CDR3, as DNA: TGTGCCAGCAGTTTTGGGACAGGGGGGTCCTACGAGCAGTACTTC. Translation gives CASSFGTGGSYEQYF.

The chain joins TRBV11-2 to TRBJ1-3; no clear D gene. CDR3 length: 17 amino acids. The V end was cut by 5 bases, the J end by 0 bases, with 17 bases between. Germline CDR1 and CDR2: SGHAT and FQNNGV. As DNA, the CDR3 is TGTGCCAGCAGCGGTCCTCGGACGGAATACTCTGGAAACACCATATATTTT. Translating it yields CASSGPRTEYSGNTIYF. Full variable domain (outside the CDR3, taken from reference TRBV11-2 and TRBJ1-3): EAGVAQSPRYKIIEKRQSVAFWCNPISGHATLYWYQQILGQGPKLLIQFQNNGVVDDSQLPKDRFSAERLKGVDSTLKIQPAKLEDSAVYLCASSGPRTEYSGNTIYFGEGSWLTVV.

By sample share, this clone is large. J is TRBJ1-1 and V is TRBV20-1; D remains unclear. The CDR3 extends over 13 amino acids. V lost 2 bases and J lost 2, with 9 bases in between. Germline V lookup: CDR1 DFQATT, CDR2 SNEGSKA (reference sequence). The CDR3 protein is CSARSQPNTEAFF. The CDR3 DNA follows: TGCAGTGCTAGAAGTCAGCCAAACACTGAAGCTTTCTTT.

A few counts support this clone. The chain couples TRBV20-1 to TRBJ1-6; 9 bases match TRBD1. J gave up 7 bases and V 5 bases, and 9 bases lay outside the gene matches. The CDR3 is 15 amino acids. CDR1 DFQATT and CDR2 SNEGSKA come from the germline V gene (reference sequence). CDR3 nucleotides: TGCAGTGCTTCCACCGGGACAGGGATGAATTCACCCCTCCACTTT. Translating gives CSASTGTGMNSPLHF.

This clone was counted a few times. The chain has TRBV12-3 or TRBV12-4 and TRBJ2-2; TRBD1 matches 10 bases. The V segment lost 8 bases and the J segment 3 bases; nucleotides outside the gene matches: 3. The CDR3 is 14 amino acids. The CDR3 region is CASQGQGYTGELFF. For the CDR3, the DNA is TGTGCCAGCCAGGGACAGGGGTACACCGGGGAGCTGTTTTTT.

The chain has TRBV27 and TRBJ2-7; 7 nucleotides line up with TRBD2. The V gene end was trimmed by 4 bases and the J gene end by 12 bases; junction bases not matched to a gene: 15. Per the germline V gene, CDR1 is MNHEY and CDR2 is SMNVEV (reference sequence). The CDR3 has 14 residues. The CDR3 loop reads CASSSNTPGGRRYF. CDR3 coding DNA: TGTGCCAGCAGTTCTAATACTCCGGGAGGAAGGCGGTACTTC.

The chain recombines TRBV3-1 with TRBJ2-7, with TRBD2 matching over 14 bases. Germline V gene data show CDR1 as LGHDT and CDR2 as YNNKEL (reference sequence). The CDR3 sequence is 15 residues long. V gave up 5 bases and J gave up 3 bases; unmatched junction bases: 3. CDR3 in amino acids: CASSEGLAGGYEQYF. CDR3 bases: TGTGCCAGCAGCGAAGGACTAGCGGGGGGCTACGAGCAGTACTTC.

This chain uses TRBV20-1 with TRBJ2-5; TRBD2 matches 13 bases. In germline, CDR1 is DFQATT, CDR2 SNEGSKA (reference sequence). The J segment lost 5 bases and the V segment lost 4 bases, leaving 13 bases of the junction unmatched. The CDR3 extends over 17 amino acids. CDR3 sequence reads: CSAIKGLAGRPSETQYF. The CDR3 DNA reads TGCAGTGCTATTAAGGGACTAGCGGGAAGGCCGAGCGAGACCCAGTACTTC.

The V and J genes are TRBV5-1 and TRBJ1-1; no firm D call. Germline V gene data show CDR1 as SGHRS and CDR2 as YFSETQ. The CDR3 sequence is 14 residues long. Trimming stripped 0 bases from V and 3 bases from J, with 9 bases between. This CDR3 is CASSLVSGDTEAFF. The CDR3 DNA follows: TGCGCCAGCAGCTTGGTTTCCGGGGACACTGAAGCTTTCTTT.

The chain couples TRBV27 to TRBJ2-7; D perhaps matches TRBD1 (6 bases). Germline loops: CDR1 MNHEY, CDR2 SMNVEV (reference sequence). This CDR3 has 14 residues. Trimming took 4 bases from V and 4 from J, leaving 14 bases between them. The DNA for the CDR3 is TGTGCCAGCAGTTCAGGGGCCTCGAGGTACGAGCAGTACTTC. Translation gives CASSSGASRYEQYF.

The genes are TRBV20-1 and TRBJ2-5, with 8 nucleotides matching TRBD2. The CDR3 consists of 15 residues. V lost 3 bases, J lost 7 bases, and 13 bases stayed unmatched. Germline values: CDR1 DFQATT, CDR2 SNEGSKA (reference sequence). As DNA, the CDR3 is TGCAGTGCTAGTATCGTTAGCGGGACCGAAGGGACCCAGTACTTC. Protein: CSASIVSGTEGTQYF.

This rearrangement joins TRBV5-1 to TRBJ2-3, with 10 bases lining up with TRBD2. Per germline, CDR1 SGHRS and CDR2 YFSETQ. V dropped 5 bases and J dropped 0; count of bases not matched to a gene: 3. The CDR3 runs to 15 residues. DNA of the CDR3: TGCGCCAGCAGAGGGACTAGCGATAGCACAGATACGCAGTATTTT. This codes for CASRGTSDSTDTQYF.

This clone has more than one count but fewer than ten. The CDR3 DNA reads as TGTGCCAGCAGTTTCCTTACTGGGACAGGGCTCCGCTATGGCTACACCTTC. Protein product: CASSFLTGTGLRYGYTF. The chain joins TRBV12-3 or TRBV12-4 to TRBJ1-2; TRBD1 agrees at 9 bases. The CDR3 sequence is 17 residues long. V was pared by 3 bases and J by 4 bases, with 12 bases of the junction left unmatched.

The chain recombines TRBV2 with TRBJ1-5, with D tentatively TRBD1 (6 bases). The CDR3 length is 17 residues. Trimming stripped 0 bases from V and 6 bases from J, with 18 bases between. Germline lookup yields CDR1 SNHLY and CDR2 FYNNEI. The CDR3 sequence is CASSEALRGGLGQPQHF. The CDR3 nucleotides read TGTGCCAGCAGTGAAGCGCTTCGAGGGGGTCTAGGTCAGCCCCAGCATTTT.

The chain carries TRBV7-6 and TRBJ2-3, with D possibly TRBD2 on 6 matching bases. CDR3 length equals 15 residues. Germline lookup yields CDR1 SGHVS and CDR2 FNYEAQ. The V end was cut by 6 bases, the J end by 4 bases, with 17 bases between. The CDR3 is CASSMAEGRSDTQYF. CDR3 bases: TGTGCCAGCAGTATGGCGGAGGGGCGGTCAGATACGCAGTATTTT.

The chain joins TRBV20-1 to TRBJ1-1, with D tentatively TRBD1 (5 bases). The CDR3 runs 14 residues. CDR1 DFQATT and CDR2 SNEGSKA come from the germline V gene (reference sequence). V was clipped by 3 bases and J by 0 bases, with 11 bases between them. CDR3 region: CSASLGQMNTEAFF. The CDR3 DNA follows: TGCAGTGCTAGTTTGGGGCAGATGAACACTGAAGCTTTCTTT.

V is TRBV20-1 and J is TRBJ2-5; 7 bases map to TRBD2. Germline lookup yields CDR1 DFQATT and CDR2 SNEGSKA (reference sequence). The CDR3 extends over 11 amino acids. The CDR3 sequence is CSGLVQETQYF. The CDR3 bases are TGCAGCGGACTAGTTCAAGAGACCCAGTACTTC.

The chain joins TRBV5-1 to TRBJ1-2, with D perhaps TRBD1 (6 bases). CDR1 is SGHRS, CDR2 YFSETQ, per germline. This CDR3 is 14 amino acids long. Trimming took off 2 bases at V and 8 bases at J, with 16 bases between the two ends. CDR3 in DNA: TGCGCCAGCAGCTTATTAACAGGGCAATGGGGCTACACCTTC. Translated, it gives CASSLLTGQWGYTF.

This clone ranks as medium-sized. The chain joins TRBV11-2 to TRBJ1-6; D is ambiguous. V lost 1 base to trimming and J lost 11 bases, with 12 bases between them. There are 14 residues in the CDR3. Germline V gene lookup returns CDR1 SGHAT and CDR2 FQNNGV. The CDR3 region is CASSLGVGSAPLHF. The CDR3 DNA is TGTGCCAGCAGCTTAGGGGTAGGGTCGGCACCCCTCCACTTT.

This clone was detected a few times. The chain links TRBV7-9 to TRBJ2-7; TRBD1 agrees at 8 bases. The CDR3 runs 15 residues. V lost 3 bases and J lost 3; bases outside the gene matches: 7. Germline lookup yields CDR1 SEHNR and CDR2 FQNEAQ (reference sequence). The DNA of the CDR3 is TGTGCCAGCAGCTTGGCCGTGGGGACAGGCTACGAGCAGTACTTC. This sequence encodes CASSLAVGTGYEQYF.